Below are 3 T cell receptor beta chains sequenced from a single sample in a study of cytomegalovirus exposure and HLA in healthy donors. The PCR contained 60 Vbeta and 13 Jbeta primers. TCRdb keeps only in-frame clones here, not all; method: immunoSEQ multiplex PCR. Of around 94,000 clones listed, roughly 85% are singletons. The sequenced sample was PBMCs. These receptors were obtained from a man aged 35-49 years in good health and CMV-seronegative.

The rearrangement links TRBV28 to TRBJ2-3; the match to TRBD2 covers 12 bases. This CDR3 has 15 residues. Unmatched junction bases numbered 8, after V lost 6 bases and J lost 7 bases. Germline-derived CDR1 and CDR2 are MDHEN and SYDVKM. CDR3 region: CASSRASGGGNTQYF. CDR3 in DNA: TGTGCCAGCAGCCGGGCTAGCGGGGGGGGGAATACGCAGTATTTT.

The rearrangement joins TRBV7-8 to TRBJ2-2; 14 nucleotides line up with TRBD2. The CDR3 length is 17 residues. V dropped 5 bases and J dropped 2; count of bases not matched to a gene: 4. The germline gives CDR1 SGHVS, CDR2 FQNEAQ. The chain's CDR3 is CASSRLAGGHNTGELFF. In nucleotides, the CDR3 is TGTGCCAGCAGCCGACTAGCGGGGGGGCATAACACCGGGGAGCTGTTTTTT.

The gene calls are TRBV20-1 and TRBJ2-7; a possible D gene is TRBD1 (6 bases). Trimming cost V 7 bases and J 2 bases, with 9 bases left between them. The V gene's germline CDR1 is DFQATT and CDR2 SNEGSKA (reference sequence). There are 11 residues in the CDR3. CDR3 loop: CSGQGTYEQYF. The CDR3 region has the DNA TGCAGTGGTCAGGGGACCTACGAGCAGTACTTC.